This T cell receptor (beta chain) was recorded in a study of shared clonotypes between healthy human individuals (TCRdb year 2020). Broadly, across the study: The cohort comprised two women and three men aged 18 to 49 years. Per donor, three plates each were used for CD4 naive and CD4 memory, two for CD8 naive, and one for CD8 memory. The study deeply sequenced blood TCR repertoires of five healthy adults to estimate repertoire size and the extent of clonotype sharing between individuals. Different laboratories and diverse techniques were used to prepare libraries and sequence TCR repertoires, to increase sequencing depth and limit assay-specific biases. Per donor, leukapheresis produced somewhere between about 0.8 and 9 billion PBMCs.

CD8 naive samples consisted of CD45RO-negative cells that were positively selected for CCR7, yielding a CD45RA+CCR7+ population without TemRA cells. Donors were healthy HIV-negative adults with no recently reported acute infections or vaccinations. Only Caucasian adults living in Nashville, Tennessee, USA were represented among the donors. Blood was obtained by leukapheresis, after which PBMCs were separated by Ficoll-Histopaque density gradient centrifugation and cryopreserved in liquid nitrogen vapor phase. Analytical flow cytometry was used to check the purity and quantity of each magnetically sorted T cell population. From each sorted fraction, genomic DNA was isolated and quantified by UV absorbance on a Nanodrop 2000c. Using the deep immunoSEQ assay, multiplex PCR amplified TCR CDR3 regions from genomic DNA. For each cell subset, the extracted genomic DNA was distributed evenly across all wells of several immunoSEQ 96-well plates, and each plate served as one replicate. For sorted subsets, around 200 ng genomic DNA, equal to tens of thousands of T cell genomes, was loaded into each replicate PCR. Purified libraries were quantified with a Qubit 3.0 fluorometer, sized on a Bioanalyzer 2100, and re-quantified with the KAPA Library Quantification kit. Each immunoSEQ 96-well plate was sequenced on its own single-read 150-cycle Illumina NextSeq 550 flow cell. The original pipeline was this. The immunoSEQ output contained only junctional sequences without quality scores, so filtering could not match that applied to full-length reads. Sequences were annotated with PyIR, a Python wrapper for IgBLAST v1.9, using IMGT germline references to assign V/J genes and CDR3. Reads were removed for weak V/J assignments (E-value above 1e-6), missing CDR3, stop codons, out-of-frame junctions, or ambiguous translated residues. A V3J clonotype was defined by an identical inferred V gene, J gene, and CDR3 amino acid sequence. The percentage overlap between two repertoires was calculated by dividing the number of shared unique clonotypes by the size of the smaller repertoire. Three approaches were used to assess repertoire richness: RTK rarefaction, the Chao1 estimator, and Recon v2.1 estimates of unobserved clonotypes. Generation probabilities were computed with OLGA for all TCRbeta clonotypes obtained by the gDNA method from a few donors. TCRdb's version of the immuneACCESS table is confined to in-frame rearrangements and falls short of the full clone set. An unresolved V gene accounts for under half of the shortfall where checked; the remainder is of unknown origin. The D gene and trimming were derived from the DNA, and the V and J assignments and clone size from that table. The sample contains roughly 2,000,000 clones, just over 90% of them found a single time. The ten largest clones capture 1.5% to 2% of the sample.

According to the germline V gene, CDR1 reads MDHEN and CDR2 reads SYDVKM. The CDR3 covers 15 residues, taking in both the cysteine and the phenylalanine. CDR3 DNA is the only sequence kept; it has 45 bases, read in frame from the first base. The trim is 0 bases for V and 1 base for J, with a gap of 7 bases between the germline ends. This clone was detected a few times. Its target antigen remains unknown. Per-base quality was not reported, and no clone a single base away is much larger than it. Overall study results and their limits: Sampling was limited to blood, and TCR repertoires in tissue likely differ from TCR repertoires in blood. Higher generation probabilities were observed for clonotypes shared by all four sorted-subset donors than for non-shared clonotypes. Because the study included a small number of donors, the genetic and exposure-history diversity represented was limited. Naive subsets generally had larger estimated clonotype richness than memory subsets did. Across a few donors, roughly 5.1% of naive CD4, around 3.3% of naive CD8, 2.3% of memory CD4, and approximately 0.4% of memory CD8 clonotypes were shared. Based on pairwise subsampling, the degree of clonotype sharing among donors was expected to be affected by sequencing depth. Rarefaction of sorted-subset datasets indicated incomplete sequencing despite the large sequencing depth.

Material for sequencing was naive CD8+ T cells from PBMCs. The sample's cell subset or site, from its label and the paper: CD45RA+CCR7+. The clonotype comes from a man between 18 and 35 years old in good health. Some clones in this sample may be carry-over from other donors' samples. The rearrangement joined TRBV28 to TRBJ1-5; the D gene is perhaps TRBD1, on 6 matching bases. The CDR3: CASSLWGTSNQPQHF. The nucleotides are TGTGCCAGCAGTTTATGGGGGACAAGCAATCAGCCCCAGCATTTT.